One T cell receptor beta chain is described in this entry. Mismatch with germline at one junction end may stem from a read error. These data are taken from a study of T cell responses to AZD1222 COVID-19 vaccine. Turning to the study itself: The analysis combined second doses at about 4 or about 12 weeks.

This table comes from immunoSEQ multiplex PCR, and its TCRdb copy is limited to in-frame clones, with some not included. The data contain around 76,000 clones, roughly 84% of them seen just once; the ten biggest clones take up 9.8%. CDR1 and CDR2 from the germline V gene are SSHAT and FNYEAQ (reference sequence). This CDR3 comprises 16 residues. The genes are TRBV7-7 and TRBJ2-1; the match to TRBD2 covers 8 bases. Sequencing was performed on peripheral blood, taken on day 0 of AZD1222 vaccination. This TCR was sampled from an adult in good health. The CDR3 loop reads CASSLGVGGGNNEQFF. In DNA, the CDR3 is TGTGCTAGCAGCTTAGGCGTCGGGGGGGGGAACAATGAGCAGTTCTTC.